This T cell receptor (beta chain) came from a study of cytomegalovirus exposure and HLA in healthy donors. 13 Jbeta primers and 60 Vbeta primers were used for the PCR. Assay: immunoSEQ multiplex PCR; the TCRdb copy retains only in-frame clones and omits some. This table has approximately 150,000 clones, approximately 85% appearing once. As regards this clone: Its antigen remains unidentified.

The length of the CDR3 is 12 residues. Trimming cost V 5 bases and J 8 bases, with 10 bases left between them. Germline CDR1 SEHNR, CDR2 FQNEAQ (reference sequence). Study-wide results and limits: Indistinguishable V segments, including TRBV6-2 and TRBV6-3, were excluded. Earlier findings revealed that most TCR beta V segments proved productive either about 87% or about 30% of the time.

The clonotype comes from a man in his forties or fifties in good health and CMV-seropositive. Sequencing was carried out using PBMCs. The V gene is TRBV7-9, the J gene TRBJ2-1, with D possibly TRBD1 on 6 matching bases. CDR3 coding DNA: TGTGCCAGCAGCATACAGGGAGATGAGCAGTTCTTC. It specifies CASSIQGDEQFF.